Listed below are T cell receptor beta chains from one sample, sequenced in a study of regulatory T cells in long-lasting Graves disease. One entry per CDR3 protein results from TCRdb running MiXCR on the multiplex PCR reads. There are a few hundred thousand distinct CDR3 sequences in the sample; roughly 19% occur only once, and 12% lies in the top ten. The same specimen was also included in a second study, on T cells in Graves' hyperthyroidism and ophthalmopathy.

The sequences come from peripheral blood mononuclear cells (PBMCs), collected at new diagnosis, from a patient treated with antithyroid drugs. These TCRs come from a woman in her thirties with Graves disease. The CDR3 runs from the conserved cysteine through the conserved F or W. Fields, in order: CDR3 DNA, CDR3 protein, J gene, V gene, D gene, clone size. D genes are given only for firm matches. A row's size may be missing; if present it is once, few, many or a size class.

CDR3nt: TGTGCCAGCAGCTTAGGGAGACCCGGGGAGCTGTTTTTT
CDR3aa: CASSLGRPGELFF
j_gene: TRBJ2-2
v_gene: TRBV11-3
d_gene: -
abundance: many

CDR3nt: TGTGCCAGTAGGGGACAGGGGGCCACCGGGGAGCTGTTTTTT
CDR3aa: CASRGQGATGELFF
j_gene: TRBJ2-2
v_gene: TRBV19
d_gene: TRBD1
abundance: many

CDR3nt: TGTGCCAGTTGGGGGGGTGGAACCGGGGAGCTGTTTTTT
CDR3aa: CASWGGGTGELFF
j_gene: TRBJ2-2
v_gene: TRBV2
d_gene: TRBD2
abundance: many

CDR3nt: TGTGCCAGCTCCAGGGGGCAGGATGAAAAACTGTTTTTT
CDR3aa: CASSRGQDEKLFF
j_gene: TRBJ1-4
v_gene: TRBV18
d_gene: TRBD1
abundance: many

CDR3nt: TGTGCCAGTACGGTCAGGGGCTCTGGAAACACCATATATTTT
CDR3aa: CASTVRGSGNTIYF
j_gene: TRBJ1-3
v_gene: TRBV19
d_gene: -
abundance: many

CDR3nt: TGTGCCAGCAGCCCCCCCGGACTAGCGGGTTACAATGAGCAGTTCTTC
CDR3aa: CASSPPGLAGYNEQFF
j_gene: TRBJ2-1
v_gene: TRBV12-3/TRBV12-4
d_gene: TRBD2
abundance: many

CDR3nt: TGTGCCAGCAGAGACCGGGGACTAGCACTCAATGAGCAGTTCTTC
CDR3aa: CASRDRGLALNEQFF
j_gene: TRBJ2-1
v_gene: TRBV6-1
d_gene: TRBD2
abundance: few

CDR3nt: TGTGCCAGCAGCAGTACCAGGGACAGGGGGCGAAACAATGAGCAGTTCTTC
CDR3aa: CASSSTRDRGRNNEQFF
j_gene: TRBJ2-1
v_gene: TRBV5-6
d_gene: TRBD1
abundance: -

CDR3nt: TGTGCCAGCAGCTTAAATGGACAGGTGGAGACTGAAGCTTTCTTT
CDR3aa: CASSLNGQVETEAFF
j_gene: TRBJ1-1
v_gene: TRBV11-2
d_gene: TRBD1
abundance: many

CDR3nt: TGTGCCAGCAGCCGGGGACAGGGGGCCCACGAGCAGTACTTC
CDR3aa: CASSRGQGAHEQYF
j_gene: TRBJ2-7
v_gene: TRBV7-9
d_gene: TRBD1
abundance: many

CDR3nt: TGTGCCAGCAGTGATAGCGGAAAATCAGGGAATCAGCCCCAGCATTTT
CDR3aa: CASSDSGKSGNQPQHF
j_gene: TRBJ1-5
v_gene: TRBV6-1
d_gene: -
abundance: many

CDR3nt: TGTGCCAGCAGTAGACTAGCGGATAACAATGAGCAGTTCTTC
CDR3aa: CASSRLADNNEQFF
j_gene: TRBJ2-1
v_gene: TRBV2
d_gene: TRBD2
abundance: -

CDR3nt: TGCGCCAGCAGCGGCGTAGGGGATTACGAGCAGTACTTC
CDR3aa: CASSGVGDYEQYF
j_gene: TRBJ2-7
v_gene: TRBV5-1
d_gene: -
abundance: many

CDR3nt: TGTGCCTGGACAGGGTTGGAGACCCAGTACTTC
CDR3aa: CAWTGLETQYF
j_gene: TRBJ2-5
v_gene: TRBV30
d_gene: -
abundance: many